The entry that follows covers one T cell receptor (beta chain) sequence. What it recognizes is unknown. This entry comes from a study of cytomegalovirus exposure and HLA in healthy donors. Data came from immunoSEQ multiplex PCR; TCRdb stores just in-frame clones and leaves some out. The data contain around 150,000 clones, 91% of them singletons. The ends were cut back, 1 base at V and 4 bases at J, with 13 bases in the middle. This CDR3 region has 15 residues. Germline lookup yields CDR1 MNHEY and CDR2 SMNVEV (reference sequence). Points from the study as a whole: The study listed roughly 160 cytomegalovirus-associated TCR beta chains.

Sequences were obtained from PBMCs. The sequence derives from a young man in good health and CMV-seronegative. The chain links TRBV27 to TRBJ1-1; possible D gene TRBD1, 6 bases. The CDR3 here is CASSLYPGVRTEAFF. The DNA for the CDR3 is TGTGCCAGCAGTTTATACCCAGGGGTTCGCACTGAAGCTTTCTTT.